Shown below are 20 T cell receptor beta chains from a single sample sequenced in a study of CD8+ T cells in alopecia areata. RNA was extracted and reverse transcribed into cDNA as the sequencing template. Some clones are missing from TCRdb's copy, which holds only in-frame ones; the method was immunoSEQ multiplex PCR. The sample gives 130,000 or so clones, around 86% of which show up once; about 13% is in the top ten. Treatment noted: oral pan-JAK inhibitor, 5-10 mg twice daily. The sequencing used CD8+ T cells sorted from blood, collected at week 4, from a patient treated with tofacitinib. These receptors were collected from a human donor with alopecia areata.

The chain uses TRBV7-9 and TRBJ2-1; perhaps D is TRBD1 or TRBD2 (5 bases each). In germline, CDR1 is SEHNR, CDR2 FQNEAQ (reference sequence). V lost 5 bases and J lost 4, with 24 bases in between. The CDR3 runs 18 residues. The CDR3 sequence: CASSPVSPREGTYNEQFF. CDR3 coding DNA: TGTGCCAGCAGCCCAGTTTCCCCTCGTGAGGGGACGTACAATGAGCAGTTCTTC. Full variable domain (missing parts from reference TRBV7-9 and TRBJ2-1): DTGVSQNPRHKITKRGQNVTFRCDPISEHNRLYWYRQTLGQGPEFLTYFQNEAQLEKSRLLSDRFSAERPKGSFSTLEIQRTEQGDSAMYLCASSPVSPREGTYNEQFFGPGTRLTVL.

The chain has TRBV29-1 and TRBJ1-1, with D unclear. This CDR3 contains 11 residues. The V end lost 6 bases, the J end lost 8 bases, and 13 bases lay between the germline ends. Germline-derived CDR1 and CDR2 are SQVTM and ANQGSEA. The chain's CDR3 is CSVSMDGEAFF. The CDR3 DNA sequence: TGCAGCGTATCCATGGACGGCGAAGCTTTCTTT.

This clone was found once. The J gene is TRBJ2-6, the V gene TRBV2; D remains ambiguous. Trimming left V 7 bases short and J 0 bases short, with 4 bases between. Germline CDR1 is SNHLY and CDR2 is FYNNEI. The CDR3 extends over 13 amino acids. CDR3 residues: CASISSGANVLTF. CDR3 DNA sequence: TGTGCCAGCATCTCCTCTGGGGCCAACGTCCTGACTTTC.

V is TRBV7-9 and J is TRBJ2-1; D unclear. The V end lost 1 base, the J end lost 9 bases, and 16 bases lay between the germline ends. Germline V CDR1 and CDR2: SEHNR, FQNEAQ (reference sequence). The CDR3 has 15 residues. CDR3 bases: TGTGCCAGCAGCTTAGAGTGGGTCCGTGATACTGAGCAGTTCTTC. It translates to CASSLEWVRDTEQFF.

V usage is TRBV29-1 and J usage is TRBJ2-7, with D uncertain. V dropped 4 bases and J dropped 1 base, with 17 bases sitting between them. Germline CDR1 reads SQVTM; CDR2 reads ANQGSEA. The CDR3 is 15 residues long. CDR3 region: CSVAGWLNLSYEQYF. CDR3 sequence (DNA): TGCAGCGTTGCGGGTTGGCTCAACCTTTCCTACGAGCAGTACTTC.

The genes are TRBV9 and TRBJ1-1; TRBD1 matches 7 bases. Looked up from germline, CDR1 is SGDLS and CDR2 is YYNGEE. V lost 6 bases to trimming and J lost 3 bases; unmatched junction nucleotides: 8. This CDR3 has 14 amino acids. CDR3 nucleotides: TGTGCCAGCAAAACAGGGGTGGGGGACACTGAAGCTTTCTTT. Encoded protein: CASKTGVGDTEAFF. The whole variable domain, filled in from reference TRBV9 and TRBJ1-1, reads DSGVTQTPKHLITATGQRVTLRCSPRSGDLSVYWYQQSLDQGLQFLIQYYNGEERAKGNILERFSAQQFPDLHSELNLSSLELGDSALYFCASKTGVGDTEAFFGQGTRLTVV.

For this clone: One end of the junction is discordant with germline, which a read error may explain. The chain joins TRBV5-1 to TRBJ2-1; 8 bases agree with TRBD2. Germline values: CDR1 SGHRS, CDR2 YFSETQ. This CDR3 has 15 amino acids. The CDR3 is CASSDGLASDNEQFF. DNA of the CDR3: TGCGCCAGCAGCGACGGACTAGCCTCCGACAATGAGCAGTTCTTC.

This chain joins TRBV2 and TRBJ2-2; 10 bases align to TRBD1. This CDR3 contains 17 residues. The J segment lost 0 bases and the V segment lost 10 bases, leaving 11 bases of the junction unmatched. Germline CDR1 is SNHLY and CDR2 is FYNNEI. The CDR3: CATTPGQGSANTGELFF. The CDR3 coding sequence is TGTGCCACGACACCGGGACAGGGGAGCGCGAACACCGGGGAGCTGTTTTTT.

The gene calls are TRBV7-6 and TRBJ1-1; tentative D call: TRBD1 (6 bases). Trimming took off 1 base at V and 3 bases at J, with 12 bases between the two ends. The CDR3 runs 15 residues. Germline assignment: CDR1 SGHVS and CDR2 FNYEAQ. The CDR3 loop is CASSLGGQSDTEAFF. In DNA, the CDR3 is TGTGCCAGCAGCTTAGGGGGGCAATCCGACACTGAAGCTTTCTTT.

With respect to this clone: The same CDR3 can be traced to other DNA sequences in this sample. This chain uses TRBV29-1 with TRBJ2-7; D is unclear. Trimming removed 5 bases from V and 1 base from J, with 6 bases in between. In germline, CDR1 is SQVTM, CDR2 ANQGSEA. The CDR3 extends over 11 amino acids. CDR3 DNA sequence: TGCAGCGTTACAGATTCCTACGAGCAGTACTTC. It specifies CSVTDSYEQYF.

This clone was observed a handful of times. The genes are TRBV19 and TRBJ2-1; D is perhaps TRBD2 (6 bases). The CDR3 extends over 11 amino acids. CDR1 LNHDA and CDR2 SQIVND come from the germline V gene (reference sequence). V was pared by 2 bases and J by 15 bases, with 11 bases between. Here the CDR3 DNA reads TGTGCCAGTAGTATATCGGGGGAAGCGTTCTTC. The encoded protein is CASSISGEAFF.

This clone was counted once. This sequence joins TRBV4-1 and TRBJ1-1; no reliable D call. Germline-derived CDR1 and CDR2 are MGHRA and YSYEKL. The CDR3 spans 14 residues. Trimming shortened V by 0 bases and J by 0 bases, and 5 bases separated the two germline ends. In nucleotides, the CDR3 is TGCGCCAGCAGCCAAGACACTTTGAACACTGAAGCTTTCTTT. It yields the protein CASSQDTLNTEAFF.

The J gene is TRBJ2-1, the V gene TRBV4-1; D is ambiguous. The length of the CDR3 is 11 residues. The germline V gene has CDR1 MGHRA and CDR2 YSYEKL. V lost 0 bases and J 9 bases, leaving 3 bases between the germline ends. The CDR3 spells CASSQESEQFF. The CDR3 bases are TGCGCCAGCAGCCAAGAAAGTGAGCAGTTCTTC.

V and J are TRBV27 and TRBJ1-1; D gene uncertain. The germline V gene encodes CDR1 MNHEY and CDR2 SMNVEV (reference sequence). The CDR3 totals 11 residues. V gave up 5 bases and J gave up 4 bases, with 5 bases separating them. The CDR3 nucleotides read TGTGCCAGCAGTAAGGGCACTGAAGCTTTCTTT. Its translation is CASSKGTEAFF.

The rearrangement joins TRBV27 to TRBJ2-2, with 7 bases fitting TRBD2. CDR1 is MNHEY, CDR2 SMNVEV, per germline (reference sequence). The CDR3 contains 13 residues. V lost 1 base to trimming and J lost 7 bases; unmatched junction nucleotides: 0. The CDR3 nucleotides are TGTGCCAGCAGTTTATGGGGGGGCGGGGAGCTGTTTTTT. Its translation is CASSLWGGGELFF.

The rearrangement joins TRBV2 to TRBJ1-4, with 7 bases identical to TRBD1. CDR1 and CDR2 (germline): SNHLY, FYNNEI. CDR3 length: 16 amino acids. Trimming at V came to 1 base and at J to 3 bases, leaving 5 bases not matched to a gene. The CDR3 region has the DNA TGTGCCAGCAGTGAAGTCGGGGGGACAGCTAATGAAAAACTGTTTTTT. This sequence encodes CASSEVGGTANEKLFF.

The chain uses TRBV7-6 and TRBJ2-2; TRBD2 aligns across 8 bases. Germline CDR1 reads SGHVS; CDR2 reads FNYEAQ. V gave up 1 base and J gave up 5 bases; unmatched junction bases: 12. This CDR3 region has 18 residues. DNA of the CDR3: TGTGCCAGCAGCTTAGGAAATAGCGGGATTACCTGGACCGGGGAGCTGTTTTTT. This encodes CASSLGNSGITWTGELFF.

The V gene is TRBV13, the J gene TRBJ1-1; D is unresolved. The CDR3 consists of 13 residues. The germline CDR1 and CDR2 sequences are PRHDT and FYEKMQ (reference sequence). V lost 6 bases and J 1 base, leaving 9 bases between the germline ends. As DNA, the CDR3 is TGTGCCAGCAGGCGGACGGAGAACACTGAAGCTTTCTTT. Protein sequence: CASRRTENTEAFF.

The genes are TRBV5-6 and TRBJ2-7, with TRBD1 matching over 10 bases. With V trimmed by 1 base and J by 5 bases, 9 bases remained unmatched. This CDR3 comprises 16 residues. Per germline, CDR1 SGHDT and CDR2 YYEEEE. CDR3 loop: CASSLQGQGIFHEQYF. The DNA for the CDR3 is TGTGCCAGCAGCTTGCAGGGACAGGGGATTTTCCACGAGCAGTACTTC.

This chain connects TRBV9 to TRBJ2-2; D not certain. Trimming cost V 7 bases and J 3 bases, with 10 bases left between them. The CDR3 sequence is 13 residues long. Per the germline V gene, CDR1 is SGDLS and CDR2 is YYNGEE. CDR3 residues: CASEAFYTGELFF. CDR3 in DNA: TGTGCCAGCGAGGCCTTTTACACCGGGGAGCTGTTTTTT.